This T cell receptor (beta chain) derives from a study of T cell responses to AZD1222 COVID-19 vaccine. The V gene lost 3 bases and the J gene lost 4 bases, with 10 bases spanning the gap. Germline V lookup: CDR1 MNHNS, CDR2 SASEGT. This CDR3 region has 14 residues. The assay was immunoSEQ multiplex PCR, and TCRdb's table has in-frame clones only and misses some. This table has about 130,000 clones, approximately 85% appearing once. The source is an adult who received the AZD1222 COVID-19 vaccine. This sample comprised peripheral blood, obtained 28 days after the second AZD1222 dose. V is TRBV6-1 and J is TRBJ1-3; D gene ambiguous. The DNA for the CDR3 is TGTGCCAGCAGTGAGGGAGGTAACGGAAACACCATATATTTT. It codes for CASSEGGNGNTIYF.